This T cell receptor (beta chain) was identified during a study of OX40 agonist ivuxolimab in advanced cancers. The germline CDR1 and CDR2 sequences are SGHRS and YFSETQ. CDR3 length: 15 residues. Trimming took 0 bases from V and 2 from J, leaving 8 bases between them. Profiled with immunoSEQ multiplex PCR; TCRdb holds only in-frame clones, not every one. The table includes 60,000 to 70,000 clones, more than 75% detected once. The specimen comprised CD4+ or CD8+ T cells sorted from blood, sampled in a trial of the OX40 agonist ivuxolimab. The chain carries TRBV5-1 and TRBJ2-2; D remains unclear. The sequence was obtained from an adult with an advanced solid tumor such as melanoma, head and neck, liver or kidney cancer. The CDR3 nucleotides read TGCGCCAGCAGCTTGGATGCAAGAAACACCGGGGAGCTGTTTTTT. Translated, it gives CASSLDARNTGELFF.